The 4 T cell receptor beta chains below come from one sample, sequenced in a study of T cell responses to AZD1222 COVID-19 vaccine. Assay used: immunoSEQ multiplex PCR; TCRdb lists only in-frame clones, some missing. The sample lists some 140,000 clones, 88% seen once, with less than 3.5% in the top ten. The sample in question was peripheral blood, obtained on day 0 of AZD1222 vaccination. The receptors were gathered from an adult in good health.

This chain joins TRBV3-1 (or the pseudogene TRBV3-2) and TRBJ2-7, with unresolved D. The CDR3 has 12 amino acids. Trimming cost V 2 bases and J 0 bases, with 2 bases left between them. Germline V gives CDR1 LGHDT, CDR2 YNNKEL (reference sequence). The DNA for the CDR3 is TGTGCCAGCAGCCAACTCTCCTACGAGCAGTACTTC. This codes for CASSQLSYEQYF.

The CDR3 DNA is TGTGCCAGCAGGGACAGAACTGAATCTGGGGCCAACGTCCTGACTTTC. Translation: CASRDRTESGANVLTF. The V and J genes are TRBV11-1 and TRBJ2-6; tentatively, D is TRBD1 (6 bases). Per the germline V gene, CDR1 is SGHAT and CDR2 is FQDESV (reference sequence). The CDR3 contains 16 residues. Trimming took off 6 bases at V and 1 base at J, with 13 bases between the two ends.

The V call is TRBV10-3, the J call TRBJ2-7; the match to TRBD1 covers 7 bases. The V gene's germline CDR1 is ENHRY and CDR2 SYGVKD. Germline trimming cut 5 bases from V and 2 bases from J; bases unmatched to any gene: 6. This CDR3 has 14 amino acids. CDR3 DNA sequence: TGTGCCATCAGTACCGGACAGGACCCCTACGAGCAGTACTTC. Its translation: CAISTGQDPYEQYF.

The chain links TRBV5-1 to TRBJ1-5, with D perhaps matching TRBD1 (5 bases). CDR3 length equals 14 residues. With 7 bases removed from V and 7 bases from J, the gap between germline ends came to 18 bases. Germline V gene lookup returns CDR1 SGHRS and CDR2 YFSETQ. The CDR3 loop reads CASPLGGVRQPQHF. In DNA form, the CDR3 reads TGCGCCAGCCCCCTTGGGGGGGTAAGACAGCCCCAGCATTTT.